These 29 T cell receptor beta chains were all obtained from the same sample, sequenced in a study of T cell responses to AZD1222 COVID-19 vaccine (dated by TCRdb to the early 2020s). Library construction relied on the immunoSEQ multiplex PCR assay. TCRdb holds this immuneACCESS table with in-frame rearrangements only. Some clones are missing; in checked studies, unresolved V genes explain under half, and the rest has no known cause. For this sample there are about 140,000 clones; around nine tenths appear just once. The biggest ten clones account for 1.9% of the sample. This specimen's time point label, interpreted: baseline before first vaccination. The sample in question was peripheral blood, obtained on day 0 of AZD1222 vaccination. Receptor source: an adult in good health.

This chain joins TRBV19 and TRBJ1-3; D is uncertain. CDR3 length: 14 amino acids. Trimming stripped 3 bases from V and 0 bases from J, with 6 bases between. The germline gives CDR1 LNHDA, CDR2 SQIVND (reference sequence). As DNA, the CDR3 is TGTGCCAGTAGTATCTCGTCCTCTGGAAACACCATATATTTT. It translates to CASSISSSGNTIYF.

This chain joins TRBV10-2 and TRBJ2-7; a possible D gene is TRBD1 (5 bases). Germline V gene lookup returns CDR1 WSHSY and CDR2 SAAADI. The CDR3 sequence is 17 residues long. V lost 3 bases to trimming and J lost 4 bases, with 22 bases between them. CDR3 bases: TGCGCCAGCAGTGACCTTTTCAGTTTGGCAGGGCTGTACGAGCAGTACTTC. Translated, it gives CASSDLFSLAGLYEQYF.

This chain connects TRBV6-1 to TRBJ2-3, with TRBD2 matching over 16 bases. The CDR3 contains 21 residues. V trimming: 2 bases; J trimming: 0 bases; junction bases outside the gene matches: 11. CDR1 MNHNS and CDR2 SASEGT come from the germline V gene. The CDR3 here is CASSESGLAGGRRLSTDTQYF. In DNA form, the CDR3 reads TGTGCCAGCAGTGAATCGGGACTAGCGGGGGGGCGGCGCTTGAGCACAGATACGCAGTATTTT.

This sequence joins TRBV9 and TRBJ1-2; TRBD1 matches at 7 bases. V trimming: 4 bases; J trimming: 7 bases; junction bases outside the gene matches: 19. The CDR3 length is 17 residues. Germline-derived CDR1 and CDR2 are SGDLS and YYNGEE. The CDR3 reads CASSLPLTRDSPPGYTF. The DNA for the CDR3 is TGTGCCAGCAGCTTACCACTTACTCGGGACAGCCCCCCTGGCTACACCTTC.

This sequence joins TRBV28 and TRBJ1-2, with 8 positions matching TRBD1. Per the germline V gene, CDR1 is MDHEN and CDR2 is SYDVKM. The CDR3 totals 14 residues. J was trimmed by 8 bases and V by 6 bases; bases with no gene match: 11. CDR3: CASRGQGLLWGYTF. For the CDR3, the DNA is TGTGCCAGCAGAGGACAGGGTCTGCTATGGGGCTACACCTTC.

The gene calls are TRBV6-2 or TRBV6-3 and TRBJ1-2; D unresolved. Trimming took 4 bases from V and 0 from J, leaving 15 bases between them. This CDR3 contains 16 residues. Germline V gene lookup returns CDR1 MNHEY and CDR2 SVGEGT. The CDR3 DNA reads as TGTGCCAGCAGTTTTGGGTACGCGGGATCTAACTATGGCTACACCTTC. Protein sequence: CASSFGYAGSNYGYTF.

The chain carries TRBV30 and TRBJ1-3; maybe TRBD1 (6 bases). The CDR3 is 16 residues long. V was trimmed by 4 bases and J by 4 bases, leaving 20 bases between them. Per the germline V gene, CDR1 is GTSNPN and CDR2 is SVGIG (reference sequence). CDR3 amino acids: CAWTRGGGRTGNTIYF. DNA of the CDR3: TGTGCCTGGACCCGAGGGGGGGGGCGTACCGGAAACACCATATATTTT.

This chain connects TRBV9 to TRBJ1-1; 7 bases agree with TRBD1. Germline V gene data show CDR1 as SGDLS and CDR2 as YYNGEE. The CDR3 consists of 17 residues. V shed 2 bases and J 3 bases; nucleotides not matched to a gene: 13. CDR3 bases: TGTGCCAGCAGCGTTGGGACAGTCACCGGGTTGGACACTGAAGCTTTCTTT. Translation: CASSVGTVTGLDTEAFF.

This clone came up once. This chain connects TRBV27 to TRBJ1-2, with 9 bases fitting TRBD1. Trimming at V came to 8 bases and at J to 6 bases, leaving 7 bases not matched to a gene. CDR1 and CDR2 (germline): MNHEY, SMNVEV (reference sequence). This CDR3 region has 13 residues. CDR3 loop: CASLGGQGDGYTF. In DNA, the CDR3 is TGTGCCAGCCTCGGGGGACAGGGTGATGGCTACACCTTC.

The J gene is TRBJ2-1, the V gene TRBV5-8, with D possibly being TRBD1 (5 bases). The ends were cut back, 6 bases at V and 6 bases at J, with 19 bases in the middle. Germline V CDR1 and CDR2: SGHTS, YDEGEE. The CDR3 has 15 amino acids. The DNA for the CDR3 is TGTGCCAGCATGGGGCGGACCCTTTCTCTCAATGAGCAGTTCTTC. This sequence encodes CASMGRTLSLNEQFF.

This clone was seen once. This chain joins TRBV28 and TRBJ2-7; 8 bases are shared with TRBD1. Trimming at V came to 5 bases and at J to 0 bases, leaving 6 bases not matched to a gene. This CDR3 contains 15 residues. Per germline, CDR1 MDHEN and CDR2 SYDVKM. The CDR3 DNA is TGTGCCAGCAGTCCCTCGGACAGGGACTCCTACGAGCAGTACTTC. This sequence encodes CASSPSDRDSYEQYF.

The rearrangement joins TRBV3-1 (or the pseudogene TRBV3-2) to TRBJ1-1; D perhaps matches TRBD1 (5 bases). The CDR3 extends over 13 amino acids. Germline loops: CDR1 LGHDT, CDR2 YNNKEL (reference sequence). V gave up 3 bases and J gave up 7 bases, with 12 bases separating them. CDR3 sequence (DNA): TGTGCCAGCAGCCAGGCGGGACGGATTGAAGCTTTCTTT. Its protein is CASSQAGRIEAFF.

The chain links TRBV6-5 to TRBJ1-1; tentatively, D is TRBD1 (5 bases). The V gene lost 2 bases and the J gene lost 1 base, with 11 bases spanning the gap. CDR1 and CDR2 (germline): MNHEY, SVGAGI. This CDR3 is built from 15 residues. Here the CDR3 DNA reads TGTGCCAGCAGTTACCCCGGTGGGACGAACACTGAAGCTTTCTTT. Residues: CASSYPGGTNTEAFF.

The chain links TRBV29-1 to TRBJ2-3, with D possibly matching TRBD1 (6 bases). Trimming cost V 3 bases and J 2 bases, with 12 bases left between them. This CDR3 contains 14 residues. CDR1 is SQVTM, CDR2 ANQGSEA, per germline. Here the CDR3 reads CSVEAGEITDTQYF. CDR3 sequence (DNA): TGCAGCGTTGAGGCAGGGGAAATCACAGATACGCAGTATTTT.

This clone has only a few counts. The chain is built from TRBV4-1 and TRBJ1-5; D remains unclear. The germline CDR1 and CDR2 sequences are MGHRA and YSYEKL. This CDR3 comprises 14 residues. With 5 bases removed from V and 4 bases from J, the gap between germline ends came to 12 bases. Written as DNA, the CDR3 is TGCGCCAGCAGCTACGATTGGGATAATCAGCCCCAGCATTTT. Amino acid sequence: CASSYDWDNQPQHF.

The V gene is TRBV19, the J gene TRBJ1-4; TRBD1 is a possible D gene (6 bases). Trimming left V 9 bases short and J 8 bases short, with 19 bases between. The germline V gene has CDR1 LNHDA and CDR2 SQIVND (reference sequence). The length of the CDR3 is 14 residues. The DNA for the CDR3 is TGTGCCAGCCAAACCGAGGGGGTCGGGGAAAAACTGTTTTTT. It codes for CASQTEGVGEKLFF. Variable domain in full (rest from reference TRBV19 and TRBJ1-4): DGGITQSPKYLFRKEGQNVTLSCEQNLNHDAMYWYRQDPGQGLRLIYYSQIVNDFQKGDIAEGYSVSREKKESFPLTVTSAQKNPTAFYLCASQTEGVGEKLFFGSGTQLSVL.

The rearrangement joins TRBV7-8 to TRBJ2-5, with 8 bases matching TRBD2. The CDR3 length is 16 residues. V gave up 1 base and J gave up 5 bases; unmatched junction bases: 9. Germline loops: CDR1 SGHVS, CDR2 FQNEAQ. In DNA form, the CDR3 reads TGTGCCAGCAGCTTAGGCGGTGCGGGAGGACGGGAGACCCAGTACTTC. Translating it yields CASSLGGAGGRETQYF.

J is TRBJ1-5 and V is TRBV6-5; D not certain. Germline V CDR1 and CDR2: MNHEY, SVGAGI. V was clipped by 8 bases and J by 0 bases, with 11 bases between them. The CDR3 sequence is 14 residues long. The CDR3 sequence: CASGVWNSNQPQHF. The CDR3 DNA reads TGTGCCAGCGGGGTTTGGAATAGCAATCAGCCCCAGCATTTT.

This clone occurred once. The chain joins TRBV6-1 to TRBJ1-6; D not resolved. V was trimmed by 3 bases and J by 7 bases, leaving 7 bases between them. The CDR3 length is 13 residues. Germline V lookup: CDR1 MNHNS, CDR2 SASEGT. CDR3 coding DNA: TGTGCCAGCAGTGACCAGGAAAATTCACCCCTCCACTTT. This translates into CASSDQENSPLHF.

This rearrangement joins TRBV2 to TRBJ2-7; no clear D gene. The V end lost 4 bases, the J end lost 9 bases, and 7 bases lay between the germline ends. There are 10 residues in the CDR3. The germline V gene encodes CDR1 SNHLY and CDR2 FYNNEI. As DNA, the CDR3 is TGTGCCAGCAGTGTGGTGTGGCAGTACTTC. This gives the protein CASSVVWQYF.

A single count supports this clone. The chain carries TRBV27 and TRBJ1-3, with no clear D. Trimming removed 1 base at V and 0 bases at J, with 7 bases between. CDR3 length: 15 amino acids. Germline CDR1 reads MNHEY; CDR2 reads SMNVEV (reference sequence). The CDR3 region is CASSLYRSSGNTIYF. DNA for the CDR3: TGTGCCAGCAGTTTATACCGAAGCTCTGGAAACACCATATATTTT.

This chain connects TRBV11-3 to TRBJ2-1; a weak D match, TRBD1 (6 bases). The V end was cut by 2 bases, the J end by 2 bases, with 7 bases between. The CDR3 extends over 14 amino acids. In germline, CDR1 is SGHNT, CDR2 YENEEA. CDR3 sequence reads: CASSLQGTYNEQFF. In DNA, the CDR3 is TGTGCCAGCAGCTTACAGGGGACCTACAATGAGCAGTTCTTC.

The CDR3 spells CASSQTGNEAFF. The CDR3 nucleotides are TGTGCCAGCAGCCAAACGGGGAATGAAGCTTTCTTT. The chain couples TRBV6-5 to TRBJ1-1; D is unclear. Germline CDR1 and CDR2: MNHEY and SVGAGI. V lost 6 bases to trimming and J lost 7 bases, with 12 bases between them. The CDR3 sequence is 12 residues long.

The gene calls are TRBV6-5 and TRBJ1-5; D gene ambiguous. The CDR3 length is 11 residues. Trimming cost V 5 bases and J 7 bases, with 6 bases left between them. Germline V CDR1 and CDR2: MNHEY, SVGAGI. This CDR3 reads CASSPGQPQHF. The CDR3 bases are TGTGCCAGCAGTCCGGGGCAGCCCCAGCATTTT.

The chain joins TRBV29-1 to TRBJ2-1, with 12 bases aligning to TRBD1. Germline V gene data show CDR1 as SQVTM and CDR2 as ANQGSEA. The CDR3 loop spans 14 amino acids. CDR3 amino acids: CSSPGQGARNEQFF. CDR3 nucleotides: TGCAGTTCCCCGGGACAGGGGGCGCGGAATGAGCAGTTCTTC.

The V call is TRBV4-1, the J call TRBJ1-2; weak D call: TRBD1 (5 bases). V was clipped by 3 bases and J by 3 bases, with 20 bases between them. The CDR3 is made up of 17 amino acids. Germline CDR1 is MGHRA and CDR2 is YSYEKL. CDR3 protein: CASSQYPRGAGDYGYTF. The CDR3 DNA reads TGCGCCAGCAGCCAGTATCCGCGAGGGGCCGGGGACTATGGCTACACCTTC.

The rearrangement joins TRBV27 to TRBJ2-1; D might be TRBD1 (6 bases). Per the germline V gene, CDR1 is MNHEY and CDR2 is SMNVEV (reference sequence). Trimming took 2 bases from V and 4 from J, leaving 9 bases between them. The CDR3 is made up of 14 amino acids. CDR3 DNA sequence: TGTGCCAGCAGTTTAGACAGGCAATACAATGAGCAGTTCTTC. Translation gives CASSLDRQYNEQFF.

Only one count was recorded for this clone. The chain recombines TRBV18 with TRBJ1-5, with 8 bases that match TRBD1. Unmatched junction bases numbered 4, after V lost 1 base and J lost 2 bases. The CDR3 covers 16 residues. Germline V gene lookup returns CDR1 KGHSH and CDR2 LQKENI. The CDR3 nucleotides are TGTGCCAGCTCACCACAGGGGACAGGTCGCAATCAGCCCCAGCATTTT. It codes for CASSPQGTGRNQPQHF.

This chain uses TRBV19 with TRBJ1-2; D perhaps matches TRBD1 (5 bases). Trimming took 8 bases from V and 8 from J, leaving 18 bases between them. There are 13 residues in the CDR3. The V gene's germline CDR1 is LNHDA and CDR2 SQIVND (reference sequence). CDR3 bases: TGTGCCAGTGCAGGCGGGGGATCGGGAGGCTACACCTTC. Translating it yields CASAGGGSGGYTF.